This entry lists 30 T cell receptor beta chains sequenced from one sample in a study of T cell responses to AZD1222 COVID-19 vaccine. The data were produced by immunoSEQ multiplex PCR, yet TCRdb's version contains in-frame clones alone and is incomplete. The data contain just under 150,000 clones, roughly 90% of them singletons. The source was peripheral blood, collected 28 days after the second AZD1222 dose. The receptors originated from an adult who received the AZD1222 COVID-19 vaccine.

The rearrangement links TRBV27 to TRBJ2-3; TRBD2 matches 11 bases. V lost 6 bases to trimming and J lost 2 bases; unmatched junction nucleotides: 4. The germline V gene has CDR1 MNHEY and CDR2 SMNVEV (reference sequence). This CDR3 has 15 amino acids. DNA for the CDR3: TGTGCCAGCAGGGGACTAGCGGTATACACAGATACGCAGTATTTT. This encodes CASRGLAVYTDTQYF.

The V call is TRBV2, the J call TRBJ1-1, with TRBD1 matching 7 bases. The CDR3 runs 14 residues. Trimming took 5 bases from V and 2 from J; bases not matched to a gene: 5. In germline, CDR1 is SNHLY, CDR2 FYNNEI. The CDR3 region is CASSQQGLNTEAFF. Here the CDR3 DNA reads TGTGCCAGCAGTCAACAGGGGTTAAACACTGAAGCTTTCTTT.

The chain joins TRBV7-2 to TRBJ2-1, with D hard to call. CDR1 is SGHTA, CDR2 FQGNSA, per germline. The ends were cut back, 1 base at V and 6 bases at J, with 13 bases in the middle. The CDR3 is 15 amino acids. The CDR3 is CASSLDPSTGNEQFF. Written as DNA, the CDR3 is TGTGCCAGCAGCTTAGACCCTTCGACGGGCAATGAGCAGTTCTTC. The full variable domain, completed using reference TRBV7-2 and TRBJ2-1, is GAGVSQSPSNKVTEKGKDVELRCDPISGHTALYWYRQSLGQGLEFLIYFQGNSAPDKSGLPSDRFSAERTGGSVSTLTIQRTQQEDSAVYLCASSLDPSTGNEQFFGPGTRLTVL.

The chain links TRBV2 to TRBJ1-2; D is perhaps TRBD1 (5 bases). Trimming left V 7 bases short and J 2 bases short, with 14 bases between. The CDR3 is 14 amino acids. Germline-derived CDR1 and CDR2 are SNHLY and FYNNEI. The CDR3 DNA reads as TGTGCCAGCACAGCTCGGGGGGGAAACTATGGCTACACCTTC. As protein: CASTARGGNYGYTF.

This chain uses TRBV5-1 with TRBJ2-2; 12 bases agree with TRBD2. CDR3 length: 18 amino acids. V was clipped by 0 bases and J by 5 bases; unmatched bases: 8. Germline V gives CDR1 SGHRS, CDR2 YFSETQ. The CDR3 DNA follows: TGCGCCAGCAGCTTGGAATCTAGCGGGAGGGCTCGAACCGGGGAGCTGTTTTTT. Translating gives CASSLESSGRARTGELFF.

The gene calls are TRBV4-1 and TRBJ1-1; TRBD1 aligns across 10 bases. Germline loops: CDR1 MGHRA, CDR2 YSYEKL. The CDR3 extends over 16 amino acids. V shed 2 bases, J shed 4 bases, and the junction held 7 bases outside the gene matches. CDR3 bases: TGCGCCAGCAGCCAATCACCGGGACAGGGGACCACTGAAGCTTTCTTT. This encodes CASSQSPGQGTTEAFF.

V gene TRBV30 combines with J gene TRBJ1-1; 11 bases match TRBD1. CDR1 and CDR2 (germline): GTSNPN, SVGIG (reference sequence). This CDR3 comprises 17 residues. With 2 bases clipped from V and 3 bases from J, the junction kept 11 bases outside the gene matches. CDR3 sequence (DNA): TGTGCCTGGAGTCTAGCCCGGACAGGGGGCCATCACACTGAAGCTTTCTTT. Amino acids: CAWSLARTGGHHTEAFF.

This sequence joins TRBV5-1 and TRBJ1-6; possible D gene TRBD1, 5 bases. This CDR3 contains 17 residues. Germline values: CDR1 SGHRS, CDR2 YFSETQ. The V and J ends lost 2 bases and 0 bases respectively, with 12 bases between them. The CDR3 DNA reads TGCGCCAGCAGCTTCTCAGGGTCATTCTCCTATAATTCACCCCTCCACTTT. It codes for CASSFSGSFSYNSPLHF.

The chain employs TRBV18 and TRBJ2-7, with 9 bases matching TRBD2. This CDR3 is 18 amino acids long. Germline V gene data show CDR1 as KGHSH and CDR2 as LQKENI. V was pared by 2 bases and J by 3 bases, with 14 bases of the junction left unmatched. The CDR3 loop is CASSPGWGAGGSNYEQYF. The CDR3 nucleotides are TGTGCCAGCTCACCAGGATGGGGCGCGGGAGGGTCCAACTACGAGCAGTACTTC.

This rearrangement joins TRBV2 to TRBJ1-2; D uncertain. The germline V and J ends were trimmed by 2 bases and 4 bases, with 17 bases remaining between them. The CDR3 loop spans 16 amino acids. Germline assignment: CDR1 SNHLY and CDR2 FYNNEI. The CDR3 loop reads CASSELWAGASYGYTF. In DNA, the CDR3 is TGTGCCAGCAGTGAATTATGGGCAGGCGCTAGCTATGGCTACACCTTC.

This chain uses TRBV18 with TRBJ2-1; 7 bases are a match to TRBD1. Germline-derived CDR1 and CDR2 are KGHSH and LQKENI. The CDR3 is 16 amino acids. Trimming cost V 2 bases and J 0 bases; bases outside gene matches: 4. CDR3 nucleotides: TGTGCCAGCTCACCATACAGGGGCGACTCCTACAATGAGCAGTTCTTC. Protein product: CASSPYRGDSYNEQFF.

Concerning this clone itself: Sequence at one end of the junction differs from germline and may be a read error. In nucleotides, the CDR3 is TGTGCCAGCAGTTACTCCCCCCGTGGCAATGGGTACACCTTC. This gives the protein CASSYSPRGNGYTF. The chain combines TRBV6-2 or TRBV6-3 with TRBJ1-2; D unclear. This CDR3 spans 14 amino acids. Per germline, CDR1 MNHEY and CDR2 SVGEGT.

This rearrangement joins TRBV19 to TRBJ1-5; tentative D call: TRBD1 (6 bases). V lost 5 bases and J 5 bases, leaving 16 bases between the germline ends. Germline values: CDR1 LNHDA, CDR2 SQIVND (reference sequence). The CDR3 spans 15 residues. The CDR3 protein is CASSDGQTVYQPQHF. In DNA, the CDR3 is TGTGCCAGTAGTGACGGACAGACCGTTTATCAGCCCCAGCATTTT.

CDR3: CASSPGGNTGNYGYTF. For the CDR3, the DNA is TGTGCCAGCAGCCCGGGGGGGAATACAGGGAACTATGGCTACACCTTC. The chain has TRBV3-1 (or the pseudogene TRBV3-2) and TRBJ1-2; possibly TRBD1 for D (6 bases). Germline CDR1 is LGHDT and CDR2 is YNNKEL (reference sequence). The germline V and J ends were trimmed by 4 bases and 2 bases, with 17 bases remaining between them. This CDR3 has 16 residues.

The genes are TRBV6-5 and TRBJ2-3, with 8 bases identical to TRBD2. The V and J ends lost 6 bases and 3 bases, in that order; junction bases with no gene match: 2. This CDR3 region has 13 residues. CDR1 MNHEY and CDR2 SVGAGI come from the germline V gene. The CDR3 nucleotides are TGTGCCAGCAGAAGACTAGCGACAGATACGCAGTATTTT. The encoded protein is CASRRLATDTQYF.

This clone was seen a few times. The rearrangement uses TRBV7-9 and TRBJ1-2; maybe TRBD1 (5 bases). CDR1 is SEHNR, CDR2 FQNEAQ, per germline (reference sequence). Trimming stripped 6 bases from V and 6 bases from J, with 14 bases between. This CDR3 is 13 amino acids long. The CDR3 here is CASSPPGSDGYTF. DNA for the CDR3: TGTGCCAGCAGTCCACCAGGGTCTGATGGCTACACCTTC.

The chain has TRBV9 and TRBJ1-1; TRBD1 matches 8 bases. The V segment lost 3 bases and the J segment 0 bases; nucleotides outside the gene matches: 7. The CDR3 contains 16 residues. CDR1 and CDR2 from the germline V gene are SGDLS and YYNGEE. The CDR3 region has the DNA TGTGCCAGCAGCGCGGTGGCAGGGGGCTTGAACACTGAAGCTTTCTTT. Translation gives CASSAVAGGLNTEAFF.

The gene calls are TRBV6-2 or TRBV6-3 and TRBJ1-5; D possibly corresponds to TRBD1 (6 bases). The CDR3 is made up of 15 amino acids. The V gene lost 7 bases and the J gene lost 3 bases, with 16 bases spanning the gap. Germline V gene lookup returns CDR1 MNHEY and CDR2 SVGEGT. In DNA form, the CDR3 reads TGTGCCAGCAACCCGGCAGGGGAGGCCAATCAGCCCCAGCATTTT. Its translation is CASNPAGEANQPQHF.

The chain is built from TRBV5-4 and TRBJ2-3; 8 nucleotides agree with TRBD2. The V gene's germline CDR1 is SGHNT and CDR2 YYREEE (reference sequence). Trimming at V came to 0 bases and at J to 7 bases, leaving 10 bases not matched to a gene. This CDR3 region has 16 residues. The CDR3 reads CASSLVGGRNRNTQYF. The CDR3 bases are TGTGCCAGCAGCTTGGTTGGCGGGAGGAACCGTAATACGCAGTATTTT.

The chain recombines TRBV6-1 with TRBJ2-7; D gene unclear. This CDR3 has 18 amino acids. Germline V gene data show CDR1 as MNHNS and CDR2 as SASEGT. Trimming stripped 4 bases from V and 3 bases from J, with 25 bases between. As DNA, the CDR3 is TGTGCCAGCAGTGTATTCATATCTTCCCCAAATACTGTCTACGAGCAGTACTTC. Translated: CASSVFISSPNTVYEQYF.

V is TRBV6-2 or TRBV6-3 and J is TRBJ1-5, with a weak D call TRBD1 (5 bases). This CDR3 contains 15 residues. Germline CDR1 is MNHEY and CDR2 is SVGEGT. Trimming pared 6 bases from V and 0 bases from J, leaving 12 bases between. CDR3: CASSWTIDSNQPQHF. In DNA form, the CDR3 reads TGTGCCAGCAGCTGGACAATCGATAGCAATCAGCCCCAGCATTTT.

The chain employs TRBV12-5 and TRBJ2-1; 10 bases are a match to TRBD2. This CDR3 is built from 18 residues. Losses at the gene ends were 0 bases for V and 4 bases for J; bases not matched to a gene: 9. Germline-derived CDR1 and CDR2 are LGHNT and FRNRAP. CDR3 region: CASGLVVRTSGKYNEQFF. In DNA form, the CDR3 reads TGTGCTAGTGGTTTGGTAGTTAGGACTAGCGGAAAATACAATGAGCAGTTCTTC.

This clone was counted a few times. V is TRBV15 and J is TRBJ1-2; D uncertain. The CDR3 runs 15 residues. Deletions cut 0 bases from V and 6 bases from J, with 14 bases between. From germline, CDR1 is LNHNV and CDR2 YYDKDF (reference sequence). The CDR3 region has the DNA TGTGCCACCAGCAGAGATCCGCGGCGTGAGGATGGCTACACCTTC. Its translation: CATSRDPRREDGYTF.

The rearrangement uses TRBV19 and TRBJ2-7, with D possibly TRBD2 on 5 matching bases. The CDR3 contains 14 residues. The germline V and J ends were trimmed by 5 bases and 0 bases, with 11 bases remaining between them. Germline CDR1 is LNHDA and CDR2 is SQIVND (reference sequence). CDR3 loop: CASSSGLSSYEQYF. In DNA, the CDR3 is TGTGCCAGTAGTTCAGGACTCAGCTCCTACGAGCAGTACTTC.

Remarks on this clone: One end of the junction fails to match germline, which may point to a read error. The chain is built from TRBV24-1 and TRBJ2-5; 7 positions agree with TRBD2. This CDR3 has 16 amino acids. Germline V gives CDR1 KGHDR, CDR2 SFDVKD. The DNA of the CDR3 is TGTGCCACCTGTGATTTCCGGGCCGGGGGGAGGGGAACCCAGTACTTC. Translated, it gives CATCDFRAGGRGTQYF.

This sequence joins TRBV5-1 and TRBJ2-2, with D possibly being TRBD1 (6 bases). V was shortened by 0 bases and J by 1 base, with 10 bases between the two germline ends. Germline CDR1 SGHRS, CDR2 YFSETQ. The CDR3 is made up of 16 amino acids. The CDR3 nucleotides are TGCGCCAGCAGCTTGGCTCCGACAGGGAACACCGGGGAGCTGTTTTTT. Translating it yields CASSLAPTGNTGELFF. The variable domain in full, with the rest retrieved from reference TRBV5-1 and TRBJ2-2, is KAGVTQTPRYLIKTRGQQVTLSCSPISGHRSVSWYQQTPGQGLQFLFEYFSETQRNKGNFPGRFSGRQFSNSRSEMNVSTLELGDSALYLCASSLAPTGNTGELFFGEGSRLTVL.

This rearrangement joins TRBV20-1 to TRBJ1-4, with D hard to call. The CDR3 totals 11 residues. V gave up 3 bases and J gave up 3 bases, with 2 bases separating them. Germline V gene lookup returns CDR1 DFQATT and CDR2 SNEGSKA (reference sequence). Written as DNA, the CDR3 is TGCAGTGCTAGGGCTAATGAAAAACTGTTTTTT. It translates to CSARANEKLFF.

The V and J genes are TRBV7-2 and TRBJ1-6, with a possible D match to TRBD1 (6 bases). CDR1 is SGHTA and CDR2 is FQGNSA in the germline V gene. The germline V and J ends were trimmed by 5 bases and 5 bases, with 13 bases remaining between them. The CDR3 totals 15 residues. The CDR3 reads CASSELDSHNSPLHF. CDR3 DNA: TGTGCCAGCAGCGAACTGGACAGTCATAATTCACCCCTCCACTTT.

The chain employs TRBV6-2 or TRBV6-3 and TRBJ1-5; D not certain. Germline V lookup: CDR1 MNHEY, CDR2 SVGEGT. The CDR3 totals 12 residues. The V end was cut by 2 bases, the J end by 4 bases, with 3 bases between. CDR3 protein: CASSYQNQPQHF. In nucleotides, the CDR3 is TGTGCCAGCAGTTACCAGAATCAGCCCCAGCATTTT.

This chain uses TRBV4-3 with TRBJ2-1; TRBD2 agrees at 9 bases. With 4 bases clipped from V and 10 bases from J, the junction kept 14 bases outside the gene matches. Germline CDR1 reads LGHNA; CDR2 reads YSLEER. CDR3 size: 16 residues. In nucleotides, the CDR3 is TGCGCCAGCAGCCCCAGTGGGGCGGGAGGGCCGTTAGAGCAGTTCTTC. Translated, it gives CASSPSGAGGPLEQFF.